The 28 T cell receptor beta chains below were found in one sample sequenced in a study of OX40 agonist ivuxolimab in advanced cancers. Some clones are missing from TCRdb's copy, which holds only in-frame ones; the method was immunoSEQ multiplex PCR. The data contain over 65,000 clones, over 75% of them singletons. The sequencing used CD4+ or CD8+ T cells sorted from blood, collected in a trial of the OX40 agonist ivuxolimab. The receptor source for this set is an adult with an advanced solid tumor such as melanoma, head and neck, liver or kidney cancer.

The genes are TRBV19 and TRBJ2-1, with a weak D call TRBD2 (5 bases). Germline assignment: CDR1 LNHDA and CDR2 SQIVND (reference sequence). The CDR3 has 13 residues. Trimming left V 7 bases short and J 5 bases short, with 12 bases between. CDR3 sequence reads: CASNGGSDNEQFF. In DNA form, the CDR3 reads TGTGCCAGTAATGGAGGCTCTGACAATGAGCAGTTCTTC.

The chain recombines TRBV10-2 with TRBJ2-7, with a possible D match to TRBD1 (7 bases). Trimming cost V 2 bases and J 2 bases, with 13 bases left between them. Germline values: CDR1 WSHSY, CDR2 SAAADI. The CDR3 is made up of 15 amino acids. The CDR3 sequence is CASSEAGGRTYEQYV. Here the CDR3 DNA reads TGCGCCAGCAGTGAGGCAGGGGGGAGGACCTACGAGCAGTACGTC.

This clone was recorded only once. J is TRBJ1-4 and V is TRBV27; a possible D gene is TRBD1 (6 bases). Germline V gene data show CDR1 as MNHEY and CDR2 as SMNVEV (reference sequence). V was shortened by 5 bases and J by 8 bases, with 12 bases between the two germline ends. This CDR3 has 13 residues. This CDR3 reads CASSTTGGEKLFF. DNA of the CDR3: TGTGCCAGCAGTACGACAGGCGGAGAAAAACTGTTTTTT.

The chain is built from TRBV5-1 and TRBJ2-5; 9 bases match TRBD2. From germline, CDR1 is SGHRS and CDR2 YFSETQ. The CDR3 spans 15 residues. V was clipped by 7 bases and J by 5 bases; unmatched bases: 12. As DNA, the CDR3 is TGCGCCAGCGTTGGCGGGGGGGCAATCGTCGAGACCCAGTACTTC. Protein: CASVGGGAIVETQYF.

This chain connects TRBV19 to TRBJ2-7, with D tentatively TRBD1 (6 bases). V was trimmed by 3 bases and J by 0 bases, leaving 15 bases between them. Per the germline V gene, CDR1 is LNHDA and CDR2 is SQIVND (reference sequence). The CDR3 is 16 amino acids. This chain's CDR3 is CASSILSGTPSYEQYF. CDR3 coding DNA: TGTGCCAGTAGTATCTTATCCGGGACACCCTCCTACGAGCAGTACTTC. The full variable domain, completed using reference TRBV19 and TRBJ2-7, is DGGITQSPKYLFRKEGQNVTLSCEQNLNHDAMYWYRQDPGQGLRLIYYSQIVNDFQKGDIAEGYSVSREKKESFPLTVTSAQKNPTAFYLCASSILSGTPSYEQYFGPGTRLTVT.

The rearrangement joins TRBV4-2 to TRBJ2-2, with D hard to call. The CDR3 spans 15 residues. CDR1 and CDR2 (germline): LGHNA, YNFKEQ. V lost 2 bases and J lost 0, with 7 bases in between. The CDR3 region is CASSQLLSNTGELFF. The CDR3 DNA is TGTGCCAGCAGCCAATTACTATCGAACACCGGGGAGCTGTTTTTT.

The V call is TRBV18, the J call TRBJ2-3; 9 bases are a match to TRBD2. The CDR3 contains 16 residues. V was pared by 0 bases and J by 5 bases, with 6 bases of the junction left unmatched. The germline V gene has CDR1 KGHSH and CDR2 LQKENI. Written as DNA, the CDR3 is TGTGCCAGCTCACCACCGGGCGGGAGGGCCGTAGATACGCAGTATTTT. It translates to CASSPPGGRAVDTQYF.

The V gene is TRBV11-2, the J gene TRBJ2-2; 8 positions agree with TRBD2. Looked up from germline, CDR1 is SGHAT and CDR2 is FQNNGV. This CDR3 spans 14 amino acids. Germline trimming cut 3 bases from V and 6 bases from J; bases unmatched to any gene: 3. The chain's CDR3 is CASSFSGIPGELFF. The DNA of the CDR3 is TGTGCCAGCAGCTTTAGCGGGATTCCCGGGGAGCTGTTTTTT.

This chain joins TRBV4-3 and TRBJ2-2; TRBD1 agrees at 10 bases. From germline, CDR1 is LGHNA and CDR2 YSLEER. Trimming at V came to 4 bases and at J to 10 bases, leaving 15 bases not matched to a gene. The CDR3 consists of 17 residues. The chain's CDR3 is CASSPNRDRGLTVELFF. The CDR3, as DNA: TGCGCCAGCAGCCCTAACCGAGACAGGGGGCTAACGGTGGAGCTGTTTTTT.

The chain carries TRBV9 and TRBJ1-3; the match to TRBD1 covers 7 bases. This CDR3 contains 14 residues. Germline CDR1 and CDR2: SGDLS and YYNGEE. V gave up 4 bases and J gave up 4 bases; unmatched junction bases: 5. The CDR3 here is CASSMTGRGNTIYF. The CDR3 coding sequence is TGTGCCAGCAGCATGACAGGGAGAGGAAACACCATATATTTT.

The chain joins TRBV18 to TRBJ1-1; D remains ambiguous. This CDR3 spans 13 amino acids. Germline CDR1 and CDR2: KGHSH and LQKENI. V gave up 2 bases and J gave up 5 bases, with 9 bases separating them. This CDR3 is CASSPARYTEAFF. The DNA of the CDR3 is TGTGCCAGCTCACCAGCGAGATATACTGAAGCTTTCTTT. The variable domain in full, completed from reference TRBV18 and TRBJ1-1, reads NAGVMQNPRHLVRRRGQEARLRCSPMKGHSHVYWYRQLPEEGLKFMVYLQKENIIDESGMPKERFSAEFPKEGPSILRIQQVVRGDSAAYFCASSPARYTEAFFGQGTRLTVV.

The gene calls are TRBV6-1 and TRBJ2-2, with TRBD1 as a possible D gene (6 bases). Per germline, CDR1 MNHNS and CDR2 SASEGT. The ends were cut back, 1 base at V and 3 bases at J, with 6 bases in the middle. The CDR3 has 14 amino acids. Here the CDR3 DNA reads TGTGCCAGCAGTGAAGGGACAGACACCGGGGAGCTGTTTTTT. Encoded protein: CASSEGTDTGELFF.

This clone occurred once. The chain carries TRBV7-9 and TRBJ2-2, with 8 bases lining up with TRBD1. V was clipped by 2 bases and J by 3 bases; unmatched bases: 5. Germline V gene sequence: CDR1 SEHNR, CDR2 FQNEAQ (reference sequence). This CDR3 region has 16 residues. CDR3 loop: CASSLRQGADTGELFF. In DNA, the CDR3 is TGTGCCAGCAGCTTACGGCAGGGGGCCGACACCGGGGAGCTGTTTTTT.

This sequence joins TRBV6-1 and TRBJ1-6, with D possibly TRBD1 on 5 matching bases. V shed 1 base and J shed 10 bases, with 14 bases lying between them. This CDR3 is 15 amino acids long. Germline CDR1 MNHNS, CDR2 SASEGT. The CDR3 DNA follows: TGTGCCAGCAGTGAAGTCTTGGGGGGAGGATCACCCCTCCACTTT. Protein product: CASSEVLGGGSPLHF.

The chain links TRBV7-2 to TRBJ2-1; TRBD2 matches 11 bases. The CDR3 sequence is 17 residues long. V trimming: 3 bases; J trimming: 4 bases; junction bases outside the gene matches: 8. Germline CDR1 reads SGHTA; CDR2 reads FQGNSA. Here the CDR3 reads CASSFPASGRSYNEQFF. CDR3 DNA sequence: TGTGCCAGCAGCTTTCCCGCTAGCGGGAGGTCATACAATGAGCAGTTCTTC.

This clone came up once. The rearrangement links TRBV13 to TRBJ2-7; D possibly matches TRBD1 or TRBD2 (7 bases each). This CDR3 comprises 13 residues. Trimming stripped 3 bases from V and 7 bases from J, with 13 bases between. In germline, CDR1 is PRHDT, CDR2 FYEKMQ (reference sequence). DNA of the CDR3: TGTGCCAGCAGCTTGAGACAGGGAGGGGAGCAGTACTTC. It codes for CASSLRQGGEQYF. Looking up the rest from reference TRBV13 and TRBJ2-7 gives the full variable domain: AAGVIQSPRHLIKEKRETATLKCYPIPRHDTVYWYQQGPGQDPQFLISFYEKMQSDKGSIPDRFSAQQFSDYHSELNMSSLELGDSALYFCASSLRQGGEQYFGPGTRLTVT.

The chain uses TRBV11-2 and TRBJ2-5; TRBD2 matches 8 bases. CDR1 SGHAT and CDR2 FQNNGV come from the germline V gene. The CDR3 length is 14 residues. V lost 6 bases to trimming and J lost 5 bases; unmatched junction nucleotides: 8. The CDR3 region has the DNA TGTGCCAGCAGTCCGGGGACGGGGGGGGAGACCCAGTACTTC. Translated, it gives CASSPGTGGETQYF.

This clone has only one observation. V is TRBV29-1 and J is TRBJ2-2; maybe TRBD1 (6 bases). This CDR3 has 13 amino acids. The germline CDR1 and CDR2 sequences are SQVTM and ANQGSEA. V was trimmed by 3 bases and J by 1 base, leaving 6 bases between them. The DNA for the CDR3 is TGCAGCGTTGACAGGGGGAACACCGGGGAGCTGTTTTTT. It specifies CSVDRGNTGELFF.

The V and J genes are TRBV6-5 and TRBJ1-3; D remains ambiguous. V was trimmed by 6 bases and J by 0 bases, leaving 12 bases between them. The germline V gene has CDR1 MNHEY and CDR2 SVGAGI. The CDR3 is 15 amino acids. Written as DNA, the CDR3 is TGTGCCAGCAGAACAGAGGCAGGCTCTGGAAACACCATATATTTT. The encoded protein is CASRTEAGSGNTIYF.

CDR3 sequence reads: CASSLAGATDTQYF. The CDR3, as DNA: TGTGCCAGCAGCTTAGCAGGCGCCACAGATACGCAGTATTTT. The gene calls are TRBV7-2 and TRBJ2-3; unclear D gene. CDR3 length: 14 residues. CDR1 and CDR2 from the germline V gene are SGHTA and FQGNSA. Trimming pared 0 bases from V and 2 bases from J, leaving 6 bases between.

CDR3 DNA sequence: TGTGCCAGTAGTCCTCGGACAGTCTCTGGAAACACCATATATTTT. Translating it yields CASSPRTVSGNTIYF. The chain combines TRBV19 with TRBJ1-3; perhaps TRBD1 as D (6 bases). This CDR3 region has 15 residues. V lost 5 bases to trimming and J lost 0 bases, with 11 bases between them. Germline V gene lookup returns CDR1 LNHDA and CDR2 SQIVND (reference sequence).

The chain combines TRBV13 with TRBJ2-5; no reliable D call. Germline V lookup: CDR1 PRHDT, CDR2 FYEKMQ (reference sequence). This CDR3 is built from 13 residues. V shed 5 bases and J shed 2 bases, with 9 bases lying between them. The CDR3 DNA reads as TGTGCCAGCAGCGCGACTGAGCAAGAGACCCAGTACTTC. Translation gives CASSATEQETQYF.

A single count supports this clone. This chain uses TRBV2 with TRBJ2-1; D gene uncertain. CDR1 and CDR2 (germline): SNHLY, FYNNEI. This CDR3 is built from 13 residues. V was pared by 6 bases and J by 3 bases, with 9 bases between. Here the CDR3 DNA reads TGTGCCAGCAGAGGGTACAGCTACAATGAGCAGTTCTTC. Protein sequence: CASRGYSYNEQFF.

The chain recombines TRBV2 with TRBJ2-6; D unclear. CDR3 length: 16 amino acids. Germline V gives CDR1 SNHLY, CDR2 FYNNEI. Deletions cut 6 bases from V and 0 bases from J, with 12 bases between. CDR3 nucleotides: TGTGCCAGCAGAGCAATGGACGGCTCTGGGGCCAACGTCCTGACTTTC. Protein sequence: CASRAMDGSGANVLTF.

There are a few counts of this clone. V gene TRBV9 combines with J gene TRBJ2-5; the D gene is possibly TRBD1 (5 bases). V dropped 0 bases and J dropped 2 bases, with 11 bases sitting between them. The CDR3 is 15 residues long. Germline V gene lookup returns CDR1 SGDLS and CDR2 YYNGEE. CDR3 amino acids: CASSVVQGGQETQYF. In DNA form, the CDR3 reads TGTGCCAGCAGCGTAGTCCAGGGCGGACAAGAGACCCAGTACTTC.

V and J are TRBV30 and TRBJ2-5; possible D gene TRBD1, 6 bases. The V and J ends lost 4 bases and 5 bases respectively, with 17 bases between them. The CDR3 has 14 amino acids. Germline lookup yields CDR1 GTSNPN and CDR2 SVGIG (reference sequence). The CDR3: CAWMGPGAWETQYF. CDR3 nucleotide sequence: TGTGCCTGGATGGGCCCAGGGGCGTGGGAGACCCAGTACTTC.

This chain connects TRBV6-6 to TRBJ2-2; TRBD1 matches 7 bases. Losses at the gene ends were 6 bases for V and 2 bases for J; bases not matched to a gene: 3. This CDR3 spans 14 amino acids. From germline, CDR1 is MNHNY and CDR2 SVGAGI (reference sequence). DNA for the CDR3: TGTGCCAGCAGGGGGGACAGAAACACCGGGGAGCTGTTTTTT. Translation: CASRGDRNTGELFF.

The chain links TRBV7-9 to TRBJ1-3; D is undetermined. V gave up 6 bases and J gave up 1 base, with 7 bases separating them. The CDR3 sequence is 13 residues long. Germline CDR1 and CDR2: SEHNR and FQNEAQ (reference sequence). CDR3 DNA sequence: TGTGCCAGCAGTCCGGGGTCTGGAAACACCATATATTTT. Amino acid sequence: CASSPGSGNTIYF.